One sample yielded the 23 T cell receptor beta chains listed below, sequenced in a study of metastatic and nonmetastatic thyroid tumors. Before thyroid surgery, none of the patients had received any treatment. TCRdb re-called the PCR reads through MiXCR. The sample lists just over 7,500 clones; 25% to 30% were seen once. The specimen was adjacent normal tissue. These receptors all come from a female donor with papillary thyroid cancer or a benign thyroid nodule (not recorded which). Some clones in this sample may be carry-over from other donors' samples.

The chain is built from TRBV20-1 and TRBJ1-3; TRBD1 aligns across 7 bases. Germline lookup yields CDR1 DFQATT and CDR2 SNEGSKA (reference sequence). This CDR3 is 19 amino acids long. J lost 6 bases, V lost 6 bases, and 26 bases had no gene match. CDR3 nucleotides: TGCAGTGCCAGACGCCCCCCCGGTACAGGGGCCGCATGTGTAAACACCATATATTTT. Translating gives CSARRPPGTGAACVNTIYF.

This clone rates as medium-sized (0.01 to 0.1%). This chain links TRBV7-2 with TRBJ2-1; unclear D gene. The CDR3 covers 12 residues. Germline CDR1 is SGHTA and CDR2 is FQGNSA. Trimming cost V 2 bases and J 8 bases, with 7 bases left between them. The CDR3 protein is CASSLLGYEQFF. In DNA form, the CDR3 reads TGTGCCAGCAGCTTATTGGGTTATGAGCAGTTCTTC.

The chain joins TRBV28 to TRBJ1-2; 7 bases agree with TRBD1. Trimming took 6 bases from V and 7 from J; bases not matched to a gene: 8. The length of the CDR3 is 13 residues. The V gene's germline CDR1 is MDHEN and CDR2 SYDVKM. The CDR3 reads CASSGGQLSGYTF. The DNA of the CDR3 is TGTGCCAGCAGCGGGGGACAGTTGTCTGGCTACACCTTC.

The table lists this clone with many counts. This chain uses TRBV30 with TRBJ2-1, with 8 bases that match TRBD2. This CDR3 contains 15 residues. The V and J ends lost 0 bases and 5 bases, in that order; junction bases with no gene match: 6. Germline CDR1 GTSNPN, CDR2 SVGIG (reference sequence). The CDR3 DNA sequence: TGTGCCTGGAGTGTAGCGAGCGGGGGTAACAATGAGCAGTTCTTC. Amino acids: CAWSVASGGNNEQFF.

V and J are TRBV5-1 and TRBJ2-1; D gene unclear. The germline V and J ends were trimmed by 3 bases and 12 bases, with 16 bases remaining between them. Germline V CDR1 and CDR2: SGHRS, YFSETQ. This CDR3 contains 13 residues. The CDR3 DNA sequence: TGCGCCAGCAGCTCCAGTCCAGTGGACCGGCAGTTCTTC. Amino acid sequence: CASSSSPVDRQFF.

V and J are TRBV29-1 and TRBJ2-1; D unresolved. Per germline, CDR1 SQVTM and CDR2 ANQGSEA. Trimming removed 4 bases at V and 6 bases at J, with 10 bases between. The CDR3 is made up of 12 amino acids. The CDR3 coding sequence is TGCAGCGTTGGGGTACATACCAATGAGCAGTTCTTC. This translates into CSVGVHTNEQFF.

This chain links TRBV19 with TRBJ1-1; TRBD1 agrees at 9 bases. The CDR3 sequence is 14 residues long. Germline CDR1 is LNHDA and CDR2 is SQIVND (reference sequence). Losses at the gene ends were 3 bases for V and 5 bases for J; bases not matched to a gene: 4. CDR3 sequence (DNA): TGTGCCAGTAGTATCGACAGGGGGAGGACTGAAGCTTTCTTT. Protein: CASSIDRGRTEAFF.

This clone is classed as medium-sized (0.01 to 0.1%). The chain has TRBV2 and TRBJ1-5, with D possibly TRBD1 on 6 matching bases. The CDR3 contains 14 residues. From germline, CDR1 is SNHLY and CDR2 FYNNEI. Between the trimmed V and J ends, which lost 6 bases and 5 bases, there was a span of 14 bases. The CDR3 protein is CASSPGQWHQPQHF. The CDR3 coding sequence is TGTGCCAGCAGCCCCGGACAGTGGCATCAGCCCCAGCATTTT.

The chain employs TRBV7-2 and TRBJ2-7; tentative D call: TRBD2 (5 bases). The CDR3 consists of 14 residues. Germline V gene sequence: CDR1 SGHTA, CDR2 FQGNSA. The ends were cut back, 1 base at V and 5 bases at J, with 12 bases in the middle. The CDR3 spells CASSLGPGSDEQYF. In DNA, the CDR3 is TGTGCCAGCAGCTTAGGCCCGGGGTCGGACGAGCAGTACTTC.

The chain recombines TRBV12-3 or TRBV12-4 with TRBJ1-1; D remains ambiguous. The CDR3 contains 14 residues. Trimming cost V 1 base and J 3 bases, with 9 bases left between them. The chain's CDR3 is CASSLGNGHTEAFF. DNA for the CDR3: TGTGCCAGCAGTTTAGGTAACGGCCACACTGAAGCTTTCTTT.

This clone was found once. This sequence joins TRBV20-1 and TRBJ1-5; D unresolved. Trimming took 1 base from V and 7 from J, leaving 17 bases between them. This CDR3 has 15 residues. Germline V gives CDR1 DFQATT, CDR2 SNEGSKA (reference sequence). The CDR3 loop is CSARARGLVMQPQHF. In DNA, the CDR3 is TGCAGTGCTAGAGCTCGGGGTTTGGTAATGCAGCCCCAGCATTTT.

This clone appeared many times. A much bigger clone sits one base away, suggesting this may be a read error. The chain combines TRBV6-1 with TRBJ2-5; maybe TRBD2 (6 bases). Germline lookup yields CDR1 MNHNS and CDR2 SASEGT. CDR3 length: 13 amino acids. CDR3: CASSLGLFETQHF. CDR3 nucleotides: TGTGCCAGCAGTTTGGGACTGTTTGAGACCCAGCACTTC.

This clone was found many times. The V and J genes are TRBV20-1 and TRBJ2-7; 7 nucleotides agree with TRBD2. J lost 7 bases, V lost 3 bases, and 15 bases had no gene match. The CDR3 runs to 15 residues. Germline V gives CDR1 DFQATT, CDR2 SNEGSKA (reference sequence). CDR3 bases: TGCAGTGCTAGTCTCGGCGGGAGCCTTCTACAGGAGCAGTACTTC. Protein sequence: CSASLGGSLLQEQYF.

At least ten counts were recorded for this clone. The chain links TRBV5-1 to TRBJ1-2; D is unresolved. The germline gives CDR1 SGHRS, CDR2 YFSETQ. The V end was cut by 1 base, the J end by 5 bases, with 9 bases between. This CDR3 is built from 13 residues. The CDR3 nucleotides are TGCGCCAGCAGCTTGAACGCGGCATATGGCTACACCTTC. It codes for CASSLNAAYGYTF.

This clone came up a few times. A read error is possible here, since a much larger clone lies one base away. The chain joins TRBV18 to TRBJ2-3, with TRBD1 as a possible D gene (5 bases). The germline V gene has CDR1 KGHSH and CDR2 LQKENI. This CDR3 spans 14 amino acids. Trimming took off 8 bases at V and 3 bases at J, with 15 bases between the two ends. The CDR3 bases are TGTGCCAGCCCACTAAGACAGAGAACAGATACGCAGTATTTT. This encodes CASPLRQRTDTQYF.

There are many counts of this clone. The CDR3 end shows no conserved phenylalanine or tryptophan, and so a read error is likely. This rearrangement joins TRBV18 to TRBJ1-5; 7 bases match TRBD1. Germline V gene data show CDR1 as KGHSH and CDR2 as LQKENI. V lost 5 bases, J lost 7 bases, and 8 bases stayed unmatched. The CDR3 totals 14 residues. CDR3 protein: CASSSGGGGQPQHS. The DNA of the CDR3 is TGTGCCAGCTCATCCGGAGGGGGCGGGCAGCCCCAGCATTCT.

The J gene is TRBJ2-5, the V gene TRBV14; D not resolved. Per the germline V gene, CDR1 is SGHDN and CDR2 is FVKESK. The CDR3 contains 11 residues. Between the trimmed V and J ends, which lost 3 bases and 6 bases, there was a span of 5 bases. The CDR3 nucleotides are TGTGCCAGCAGCCACGGCAAGACCCAGTACTTC. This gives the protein CASSHGKTQYF.

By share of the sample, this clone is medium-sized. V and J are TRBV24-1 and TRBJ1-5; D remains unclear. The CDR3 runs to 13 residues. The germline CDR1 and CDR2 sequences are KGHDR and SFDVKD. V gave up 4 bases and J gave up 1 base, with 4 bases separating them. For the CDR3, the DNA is TGTGCCACCAGTGACGACAGCAATCAGCCCCAGCATTTT. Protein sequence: CATSDDSNQPQHF.

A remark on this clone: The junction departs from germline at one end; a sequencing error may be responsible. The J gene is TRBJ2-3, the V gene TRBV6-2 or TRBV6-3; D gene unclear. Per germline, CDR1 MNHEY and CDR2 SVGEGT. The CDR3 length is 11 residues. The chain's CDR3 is CASSSLDTQYF. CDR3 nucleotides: TGCGCCAGCAGTTCATTAGATACGCAGTATTTT.

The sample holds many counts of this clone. The CDR3, as DNA: TGTGCCAGCAGCCTGTCCACAGGGGTGACTGAAGCTTTCTTT. Translation gives CASSLSTGVTEAFF. The genes are TRBV3-1 and TRBJ1-1; 7 bases are shared with TRBD1. Germline CDR1 reads LGHDT; CDR2 reads YNNKEL (reference sequence). Trimming took 4 bases from V and 5 from J; bases not matched to a gene: 7. The CDR3 covers 14 residues.

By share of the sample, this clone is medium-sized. The CDR3 region is CASTSSSGSSYEQYF. CDR3 sequence (DNA): TGTGCCAGCACCTCCTCTAGCGGGAGCTCCTACGAGCAGTACTTC. The J gene is TRBJ2-7, the V gene TRBV28, with TRBD2 matching over 10 bases. This CDR3 has 15 amino acids. The V segment lost 7 bases and the J segment 0 bases; nucleotides outside the gene matches: 6. The germline V gene has CDR1 MDHEN and CDR2 SYDVKM.

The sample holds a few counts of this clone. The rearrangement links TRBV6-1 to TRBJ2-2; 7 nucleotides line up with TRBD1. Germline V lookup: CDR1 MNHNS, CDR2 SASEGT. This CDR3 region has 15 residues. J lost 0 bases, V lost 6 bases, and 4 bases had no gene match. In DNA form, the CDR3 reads TGTGCCAGCAGACTGGACAGGTCGAACACCGGGGAGCTGTTTTTT. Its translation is CASRLDRSNTGELFF.

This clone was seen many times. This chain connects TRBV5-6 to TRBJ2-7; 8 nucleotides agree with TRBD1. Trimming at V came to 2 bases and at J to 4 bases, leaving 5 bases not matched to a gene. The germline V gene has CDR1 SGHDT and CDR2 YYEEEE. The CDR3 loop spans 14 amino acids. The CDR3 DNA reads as TGTGCCAGCAGCTTCCGACAGGGGACTTACGAGCAGTACTTC. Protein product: CASSFRQGTYEQYF.